The entry that follows covers one T cell receptor (beta chain) sequence. Clones were sequenced by immunoSEQ multiplex PCR, and TCRdb holds only the in-frame ones, with some missing. The table includes around 140,000 clones, approximately 80% detected once. V was trimmed by 8 bases and J by 5 bases, leaving 18 bases between them. The germline gives CDR1 WSHSY, CDR2 SAAADI. This CDR3 has 14 residues. This sample was taken from a study of blood T cell repertoires in COVID-19. Overall study context: Acute and convalescent COVID-19 specimens originated in the United States, Italy and Spain.

The sample consisted of peripheral blood. This receptor was taken from a woman in her fifties or sixties with active or convalescent COVID-19. The chain carries TRBV10-2 and TRBJ2-5; possibly TRBD2 for D (6 bases). CDR3 protein: CASVEGGANETQYF. The CDR3 bases are TGCGCCAGCGTAGAAGGAGGGGCTAATGAGACCCAGTACTTC.